Listed here is a single T cell receptor (beta chain). Profiling relied on immunoSEQ multiplex PCR, and the TCRdb table lists in-frame clones only, not all of them. This table holds 390,000 or so clones, 80% to 95% found once. From germline, CDR1 is SGHRS and CDR2 YFSETQ. The CDR3 has 13 residues. V lost 1 base, J lost 10 bases, and 3 bases stayed unmatched. This specimen belongs to a study of control samples from healthy donors and cancer patients. The rearrangement links TRBV5-1 to TRBJ1-4, with 8 positions matching TRBD1. This TCR was recovered from a man in his forties with head and neck cancer. Source material: PBMCs. CDR3 nucleotide sequence: TGCGCCAGCAGCTTGCCTGGGACAGGAAAACTGTTTTTT. Translated: CASSLPGTGKLFF.